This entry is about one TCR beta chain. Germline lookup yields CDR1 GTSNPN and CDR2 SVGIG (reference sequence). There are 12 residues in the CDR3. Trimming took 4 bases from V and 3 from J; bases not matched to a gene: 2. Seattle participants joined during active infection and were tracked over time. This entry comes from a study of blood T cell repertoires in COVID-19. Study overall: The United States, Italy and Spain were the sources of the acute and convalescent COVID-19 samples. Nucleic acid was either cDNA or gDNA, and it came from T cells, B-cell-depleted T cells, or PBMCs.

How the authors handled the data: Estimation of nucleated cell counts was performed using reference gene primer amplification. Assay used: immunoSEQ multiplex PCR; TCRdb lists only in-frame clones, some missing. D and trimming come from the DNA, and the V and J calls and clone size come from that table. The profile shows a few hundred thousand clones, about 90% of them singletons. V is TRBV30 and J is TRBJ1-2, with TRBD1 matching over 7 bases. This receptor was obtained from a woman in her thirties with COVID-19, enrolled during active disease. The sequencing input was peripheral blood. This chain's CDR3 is CAWNRGDYGYTF. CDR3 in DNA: TGTGCCTGGAACAGGGGTGACTATGGCTACACCTTC.